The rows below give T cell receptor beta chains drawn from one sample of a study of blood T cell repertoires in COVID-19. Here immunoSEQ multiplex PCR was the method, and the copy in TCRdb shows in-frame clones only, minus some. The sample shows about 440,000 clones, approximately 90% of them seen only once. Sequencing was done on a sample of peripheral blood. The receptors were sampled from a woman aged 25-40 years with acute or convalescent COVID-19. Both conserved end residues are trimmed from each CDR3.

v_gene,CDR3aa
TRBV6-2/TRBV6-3,ASSPASGHGELF
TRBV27,ASSFGTGADQPQH
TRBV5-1,ASSPRGQGSSNEQF
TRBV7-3,ASSLYSGANTGELF
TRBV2,ASRRTGENSPLH
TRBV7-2,ASSFLQEEHEQY
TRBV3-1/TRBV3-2,ASSPAGGRGPTEAF
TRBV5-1,ASSPVAAGNTIY
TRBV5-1,ASSPGRLAGGQNTGELF
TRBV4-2,ASSRERALRNEQF
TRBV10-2,ASSEGSGGYLISTDTQY
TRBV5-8,ASSPAASQQAF
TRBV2,ASRYRGAGNYGYT
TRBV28,ASSLRGGNTEAF
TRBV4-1,ASSQDPQNEKLF
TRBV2,ASQDLRGSSTDTQY
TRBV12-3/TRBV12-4,ASSRGPDEKLF
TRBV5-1,ASSWTGGEGYT
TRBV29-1,SAVTGGANYGYT
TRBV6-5,ASSLQGGQPQH
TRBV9,ASSPAGGNTEAF
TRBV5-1,ASSLVSTGELF
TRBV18,ASSPLQGHTEAF
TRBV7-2,ASSVGLAGYNEQF
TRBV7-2,ASSYHRENQPQH
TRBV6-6,ASSPSRYILAGGDNEQF
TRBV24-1,ATSDSGQGRAEAF
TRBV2,ASISGGNEQF
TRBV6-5,ASWRGSYNSPLH
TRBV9,ASSVDAGGPEYTQY
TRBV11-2,ASSFGTGPNTEAF
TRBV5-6,ASSLVSQNGIGYT
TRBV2,ASRKETGTQETQY